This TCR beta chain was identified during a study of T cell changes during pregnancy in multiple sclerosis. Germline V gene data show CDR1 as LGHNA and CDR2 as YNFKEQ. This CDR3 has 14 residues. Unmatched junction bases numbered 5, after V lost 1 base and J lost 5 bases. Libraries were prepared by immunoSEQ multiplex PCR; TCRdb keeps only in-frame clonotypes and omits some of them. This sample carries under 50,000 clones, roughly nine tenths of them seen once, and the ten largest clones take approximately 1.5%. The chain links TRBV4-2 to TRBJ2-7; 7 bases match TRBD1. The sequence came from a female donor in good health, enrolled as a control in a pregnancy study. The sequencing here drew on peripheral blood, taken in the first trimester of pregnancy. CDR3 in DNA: TGTGCCAGCAGCCAAGGACAGGGTTACGACGAGCAGTACTTC. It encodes CASSQGQGYDEQYF.